This T cell receptor (beta chain) was captured in a study of beta chain features in type 1 diabetes. Germline CDR1 and CDR2: SNHLY and FYNNEI. The CDR3 length is 12 residues. The V end lost 2 bases, the J end lost 10 bases, and 9 bases lay between the germline ends. Whole-study results and caveats: High-TCR-expressing cells could be over-represented by cDNA sequencing. Whatever favoring of shorter templates PCR might show would apply equally to patients and controls. Among patients with Type 1 diabetes, TCRB CDR3s were moderately but significantly shorter in every one of the four CD4+ subsets.

Via CD45RO/CCR7/CD25/CD127/CD95/CD27, cells of the CD4+ naive, central memory, regulatory and stem cell-like memory subsets were sorted. About this clone: Its antigen is not identified.

Expressed TCRB transcripts got sequenced, as all isolated RNA was reverse transcribed. It was found that naive, central memory and regulatory T cell samples averaged about 3.5 million reads. Clones were read by immunoSEQ multiplex PCR, and TCRdb kept only the in-frame ones, dropping some. The sample shows some 170,000 clones, roughly 63% of them seen only once. This TCR was sampled from a man younger than 45 with type 1 diabetes. The source material was naive CD4+ T cells from blood. The chain has TRBV2 and TRBJ2-1; D unresolved. The CDR3 sequence: CASSELLGEQFF. DNA for the CDR3: TGTGCCAGCAGTGAATTGTTGGGGGAGCAGTTCTTC. The complete variable domain, with remaining parts taken from reference TRBV2 and TRBJ2-1, reads EPEVTQTPSHQVTQMGQEVILRCVPISNHLYFYWYRQILGQKVEFLVSFYNNEISEKSEIFDDQFSVERPDGSNFTLKIRSTKLEDSAMYFCASSELLGEQFFGPGTRLTVL.